The 17 T cell receptor beta chains presented below share a single source sample, sequenced in a study of T-cell reconstitution after alpha-beta-depleted transplantation in children. Unique molecular identifiers were incorporated during preparation of the TCRbeta library. TCRdb re-called the PCR reads with MiXCR, one entry per CDR3 protein. In the table there are roughly 340,000 distinct CDR3 sequences, around 15% of which are singletons. The specimen was PBMCs, mostly from graft donor cells, collected 360 days after TCRalphabeta/CD19-depleted stem cell transplant. The receptors were gathered from a male patient between 2 and 9 years old who had a stem cell transplant for acute lymphoblastic leukemia, so the T cells may come from the graft donor.

The sample holds many counts of this clonotype. The rearrangement joins TRBV5-1 to TRBJ2-1, with a possible D match to TRBD2 (5 bases). The V gene lost 0 bases and the J gene lost 0 bases, with 10 bases spanning the gap. The CDR3 is made up of 16 amino acids. Germline V lookup: CDR1 SGHRS, CDR2 YFSETQ. CDR3 DNA sequence: TGCGCCAGCAGCTTGGGAGCGGAAGCCTCCTACAATGAGCAGTTCTTC. Translation gives CASSLGAEASYNEQFF.

V is TRBV5-5 and J is TRBJ2-3; perhaps D is TRBD1 or TRBD2 (5 bases each). Germline values: CDR1 SGHKS, CDR2 YYEKEE (reference sequence). The V gene lost 4 bases and the J gene lost 3 bases, with 18 bases spanning the gap. The CDR3 runs to 16 residues. The CDR3 protein is CASSGGWALGTDTQYF. The CDR3 DNA reads as TGTGCCAGCAGCGGGGGTTGGGCCCTCGGGACAGATACGCAGTATTTT. The full variable domain, rest sourced from reference TRBV5-5 and TRBJ2-3, is DAGVTQSPTHLIKTRGQQVTLRCSPISGHKSVSWYQQVLGQGPQFIFQYYEKEERGRGNFPDRFSARQFPNYSSELNVNALLLGDSALYLCASSGGWALGTDTQYFGPGTRLTVL.

This clonotype was seen a handful of times. V is TRBV4-1 and J is TRBJ2-7, with D unresolved. CDR1 and CDR2 (germline): MGHRA, YSYEKL. V lost 4 bases and J 4 bases, leaving 20 bases between the germline ends. This CDR3 spans 16 amino acids. In nucleotides, the CDR3 is TGCGCCAGCAGCCCCCTGGGGTCTAGTCAAGCTTACGAGCAGTACTTC. Translation gives CASSPLGSSQAYEQYF.

This clonotype was seen a handful of times. The chain joins TRBV4-2 to TRBJ1-2, with D maybe TRBD1 (5 bases). Trimming shortened V by 1 base and J by 4 bases, and 16 bases separated the two germline ends. The CDR3 contains 16 residues. Germline V gene lookup returns CDR1 LGHNA and CDR2 YNFKEQ. The CDR3 protein is CASSQANWDFSYGYTF. The CDR3 DNA reads as TGTGCCAGCAGCCAAGCGAATTGGGACTTCAGCTATGGCTACACCTTC.

The chain links TRBV7-6 to TRBJ2-3; D possibly corresponds to TRBD2 (5 bases). V was trimmed by 4 bases and J by 7 bases, leaving 24 bases between them. The CDR3 covers 17 residues. Germline V CDR1 and CDR2: SGHVS, FNYEAQ. For the CDR3, the DNA is TGTGCCAGCAGCTCCGCCACTTCTAGCAGCCCTGGGTATACGCAGTATTTT. This translates into CASSSATSSSPGYTQYF.

The J gene is TRBJ2-5, the V gene TRBV11-2, with 8 positions matching TRBD2. The germline V gene encodes CDR1 SGHAT and CDR2 FQNNGV. The CDR3 loop spans 15 amino acids. The trim removed 7 bases at V and 3 bases at J, leaving 10 bases unmatched. The CDR3 DNA reads as TGTGCCAGCATCCAACCCTCGCGGGGGGAAGAGACCCAGTACTTC. Encoded protein: CASIQPSRGEETQYF.

The chain combines TRBV7-2 with TRBJ2-7; 7 bases are a match to TRBD2. This CDR3 region has 15 residues. The ends lost 0 bases at V and 2 bases at J; junction bases unmatched: 4. CDR1 SGHTA and CDR2 FQGNSA come from the germline V gene. The chain's CDR3 is CASSLAGTIPYEQYF. The DNA of the CDR3 is TGTGCCAGCAGCTTAGCCGGGACTATCCCCTACGAGCAGTACTTC.

The gene calls are TRBV28 and TRBJ2-6; TRBD1 matches 9 bases. The CDR3 length is 17 residues. Germline V lookup: CDR1 MDHEN, CDR2 SYDVKM. J gave up 4 bases and V 3 bases, and 7 bases lay outside the gene matches. CDR3 coding DNA: TGTGCCAGCAGTTTCCCACGGACAGGGGCAGGGGCCAACGTCCTGACTTTC. Protein sequence: CASSFPRTGAGANVLTF.

This clonotype has just a few counts. This chain joins TRBV29-1 and TRBJ2-1; 7 bases agree with TRBD2. In germline, CDR1 is SQVTM, CDR2 ANQGSEA. J lost 4 bases, V lost 3 bases, and 6 bases had no gene match. The CDR3 sequence is 14 residues long. The CDR3 sequence is CSVDAGVRYNEQFF. Here the CDR3 DNA reads TGCAGCGTTGACGCGGGAGTTAGGTACAATGAGCAGTTCTTC.

The sample holds many counts of this clonotype. The CDR3 nucleotides read TGTGCCATCAGGGTTAGCGGGGGAGGTTCCTACAATGAGCAGTTCTTC. Its translation is CAIRVSGGGSYNEQFF. The chain is built from TRBV10-3 and TRBJ2-1; 9 nucleotides line up with TRBD2. Germline V lookup: CDR1 ENHRY, CDR2 SYGVKD. Trimming took 6 bases from V and 1 from J; bases not matched to a gene: 7. The CDR3 covers 16 residues.

In its sample, this clonotype was seen a few times. The rearrangement links TRBV28 to TRBJ2-3; 10 bases are a match to TRBD2. With 6 bases clipped from V and 0 bases from J, the junction kept 3 bases outside the gene matches. Germline CDR1 MDHEN, CDR2 SYDVKM. CDR3 length: 15 amino acids. The CDR3 here is CASSVLAGSTDTQYF. CDR3 in DNA: TGTGCCAGCAGCGTACTAGCGGGGAGCACAGATACGCAGTATTTT.

The rearrangement uses TRBV5-1 and TRBJ1-2; D remains ambiguous. Trimming took off 0 bases at V and 4 bases at J, with 16 bases between the two ends. Germline CDR1 and CDR2: SGHRS and YFSETQ. CDR3 length: 16 amino acids. In DNA, the CDR3 is TGCGCCAGCAGCTTGGATGAAACGGGTAGAGGCTATGGCTACACCTTC. Its translation: CASSLDETGRGYGYTF.

This chain joins TRBV12-3 or TRBV12-4 and TRBJ2-5; no definite D call. Trimming left V 1 base short and J 3 bases short, with 6 bases between. The CDR3 contains 13 residues. The CDR3 DNA follows: TGTGCCAGCAGTTTAGTTAGGAAAGAGACCCAGTACTTC. Protein product: CASSLVRKETQYF.

This clonotype was counted ten times or more. The V and J genes are TRBV5-1 and TRBJ2-5; no clear D gene. CDR1 is SGHRS and CDR2 is YFSETQ in the germline V gene. The CDR3 contains 16 residues. Trimming pared 2 bases from V and 5 bases from J, leaving 19 bases between. CDR3 DNA sequence: TGCGCCAGCAGCTTCGATTCTTATCCACTTGGGGAGACCCAGTACTTC. Its protein is CASSFDSYPLGETQYF.

This clonotype has a count of ten or more. The V call is TRBV7-9, the J call TRBJ2-7, with D unresolved. This CDR3 spans 12 amino acids. The germline CDR1 and CDR2 sequences are SEHNR and FQNEAQ (reference sequence). Trimming shortened V by 6 bases and J by 5 bases, and 11 bases separated the two germline ends. This CDR3 is CASSQQNNEQYF. The CDR3 nucleotides read TGTGCCAGCAGTCAGCAGAATAACGAGCAGTACTTC.

This sequence joins TRBV6-2 or TRBV6-3 and TRBJ2-2; TRBD2 is a possible D gene (5 bases). Germline CDR1 MNHEY, CDR2 SVGEGT. Deletions cut 7 bases from V and 3 bases from J, with 12 bases between. The CDR3 runs 14 residues. CDR3 bases: TGTGCCAGCATCCAACTAGTTCACACCGGGGAGCTGTTTTTT. Translation: CASIQLVHTGELFF.

This clonotype has a count of ten or more. CDR3 region: CSVEKVAQGTFLEQYF. The CDR3, as DNA: TGCAGCGTTGAAAAGGTGGCGCAGGGAACATTCCTGGAGCAGTACTTC. This chain links TRBV29-1 with TRBJ2-7; a weak D match, TRBD1 (5 bases). Germline CDR1 SQVTM, CDR2 ANQGSEA. V lost 2 bases and J 7 bases, leaving 24 bases between the germline ends. This CDR3 is built from 16 residues.